This TCR beta chain was observed in a study of radiation and T cells in renal cell carcinoma. The study's findings and limits: Only small tumor regions of roughly 1 g were sampled.

On this clone itself: The antigen is unknown.

Described treatment: treatment-naive control, cytoreductive nephrectomy. Germline CDR1 and CDR2: MNHEY and SMNVEV (reference sequence). The CDR3 extends over 14 amino acids. After removal of 4 bases from V and 6 bases from J, the junction contained 5 bases not matched to a gene. Only in-frame clones appear in the TCRdb table, and some are missing; sequencing was by immunoSEQ multiplex PCR. The repertoire holds roughly 5,000 clones, with around 65% as singletons. This chain links TRBV27 with TRBJ2-5; 10 nucleotides align to TRBD2. The receptor comes from a human donor with renal cell carcinoma. The specimen comprised tumor tissue, sampled from a patient whose treatment was nephrectomy without radiotherapy. The CDR3 sequence: CASSSASGRKTQYF. The CDR3 DNA sequence: TGTGCCAGCAGTTCCGCTAGCGGGAGAAAGACCCAGTACTTC.